A single sample gave rise to the 4 T cell receptor beta chains below, sequenced in a study of blood T cell repertoires in COVID-19. TCRdb keeps only in-frame clones here, not all; method: immunoSEQ multiplex PCR. The sample holds almost 400,000 clones; around nine tenths are singletons and the top ten take 0.95% to 1%. The sequenced sample was PBMCs or T cells enriched from blood (not recorded which). All receptors derive from a woman under 40 with acute COVID-19.

The rearrangement uses TRBV7-2 and TRBJ2-5; 7 positions match TRBD2. The CDR3 length is 15 residues. The V and J ends lost 2 bases and 8 bases, in that order; junction bases with no gene match: 11. CDR1 SGHTA and CDR2 FQGNSA come from the germline V gene. The CDR3 nucleotides read TGTGCCAGCAGCTTATTTCGGGGGGTGGAAGGAACCCAGTACTTC. Its protein is CASSLFRGVEGTQYF.

This sequence joins TRBV19 and TRBJ1-5; perhaps TRBD1 as D (5 bases). The CDR3 has 15 residues. V lost 3 bases to trimming and J lost 6 bases, with 15 bases between them. CDR1 and CDR2 (germline): LNHDA, SQIVND (reference sequence). This CDR3 reads CASSIWPTEVQPQHF. The CDR3 nucleotides are TGTGCCAGTAGTATTTGGCCGACAGAAGTTCAGCCCCAGCATTTT.

V and J are TRBV7-8 and TRBJ2-4, with D tentatively TRBD1 (6 bases). Germline lookup yields CDR1 SGHVS and CDR2 FQNEAQ. V lost 5 bases to trimming and J lost 6 bases, with 23 bases between them. The CDR3 has 17 amino acids. In DNA, the CDR3 is TGTGCCAGCAGCATGTCAGGGGCCGGGTTGTTGATAAACATTCAGTACTTC. It specifies CASSMSGAGLLINIQYF.

The chain recombines TRBV11-2 with TRBJ2-7; 10 bases are shared with TRBD2. This CDR3 is 16 amino acids long. Unmatched junction bases numbered 8, after V lost 2 bases and J lost 4 bases. Germline CDR1 is SGHAT and CDR2 is FQNNGV. The CDR3 loop is CASSLSSGGPNYEQYF. The CDR3 coding sequence is TGTGCCAGCAGCTTAAGTAGCGGGGGGCCTAATTACGAGCAGTACTTC.